These T cell receptor beta chains were read from a single sample in a study of T cells in Graves' hyperthyroidism and ophthalmopathy. One entry per CDR3 protein, called by TCRdb with MiXCR from the multiplex PCR reads. The data hold fewer than 600,000 distinct CDR3 sequences, with 13% to 15% observed a single time. The sequencing sample was made of blood. These receptors all come from a middle-aged woman with Graves' hyperthyroidism. The CDR3 runs from the conserved cysteine through the conserved F or W. The order of the fields is V gene, J gene, CDR3 protein.

TRBV4-2,TRBJ1-1,CASSQNQPENTEAFF
TRBV28,TRBJ1-6,CASSDTKRDSPNSPLHF
TRBV28,TRBJ2-7,CASSLGSPPYEQYF
TRBV2,TRBJ1-1,CASRGPGQGWITEAFF
TRBV7-9,TRBJ1-6,CASSSSGNSPLHF
TRBV20-1,TRBJ1-5,CSFRDGSNQPQHF
TRBV12-5,TRBJ2-7,CAPLKGAISSYEQYF
TRBV30,TRBJ2-2,CAWQDFYTGELFF
TRBV12-3/TRBV12-4,TRBJ1-5,CASSARTGSSNQPQHF
TRBV25-1,TRBJ1-1,CASSKTGGTTEAFF
TRBV24-1,TRBJ2-2,CATSDRRLAGEPGELFF
TRBV7-3,TRBJ2-3,CASSRSTGATQYF
TRBV5-1,TRBJ1-1,CASTTTGLTEAFF
TRBV28,TRBJ1-2,CASGIPLQGTGGGYTF
TRBV29-1,TRBJ2-5,CSLAGDGETQYF
TRBV11-1,TRBJ1-1,CASSQSEVTEAFF
TRBV2,TRBJ2-3,CASGGLAGGRDTQYF
TRBV4-1,TRBJ2-5,CASSQDTSAMAYKETQYF
TRBV7-6,TRBJ2-3,CASSAISDTQYF
TRBV2,TRBJ2-1,CASREGTSGRGDEQFF
TRBV10-3,TRBJ1-2,CAISDQQGDGYTF
TRBV7-3,TRBJ2-1,CASSFQSYNEQFF
TRBV9,TRBJ1-6,CASSSGGQGNSPLHF
TRBV3-1,TRBJ1-1,CASSEVQILNTEAFF
TRBV9,TRBJ1-3,CASSVEVDTGNTIYF
TRBV7-2,TRBJ2-4,CASSLGSLAGAKNIQYF
TRBV24-1,TRBJ2-5,CATQGLASLRGETQYF
TRBV14,.,CASRPTSGEQYF
TRBV9,TRBJ2-1,CASSAATRSYNEQFF
TRBV29-1,TRBJ2-7,CSVIGSGSYEQYF
TRBV18,TRBJ1-5,CASSPGRKDQPQHF
TRBV5-1,TRBJ1-5,CASSLLGIGNQPQHF
TRBV15,TRBJ1-5,CATSRDQGPGQPQHF
TRBV7-9,TRBJ2-4,CASSFGGSQNIQYF
TRBV7-8,TRBJ2-3,CASSSLPSGGTDTQYF
TRBV7-8,TRBJ2-4,CASSLKVTGQGGKNIQYF